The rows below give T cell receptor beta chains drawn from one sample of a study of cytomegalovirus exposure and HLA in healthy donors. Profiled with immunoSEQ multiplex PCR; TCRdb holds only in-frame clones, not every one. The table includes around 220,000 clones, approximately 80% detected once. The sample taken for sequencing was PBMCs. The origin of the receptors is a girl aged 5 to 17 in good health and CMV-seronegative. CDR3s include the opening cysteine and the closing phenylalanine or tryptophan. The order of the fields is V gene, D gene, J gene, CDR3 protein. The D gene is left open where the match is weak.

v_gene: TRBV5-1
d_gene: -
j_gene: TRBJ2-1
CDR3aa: CASSLGGGDEQFF

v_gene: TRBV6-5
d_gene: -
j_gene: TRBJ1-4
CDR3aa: CASSFRGGRVNEKLFF

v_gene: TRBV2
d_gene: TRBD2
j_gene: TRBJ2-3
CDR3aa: CASSRLAGITDTQYF

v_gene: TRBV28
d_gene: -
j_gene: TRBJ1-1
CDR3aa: CASSSPQVMTEAFF

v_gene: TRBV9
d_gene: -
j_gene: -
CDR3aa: CASSRTTGPHEQYF

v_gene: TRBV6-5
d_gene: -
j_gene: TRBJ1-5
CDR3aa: CASSYSVLSNQPQHF

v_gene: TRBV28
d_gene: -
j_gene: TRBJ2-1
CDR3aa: CASSLPTLQGTNEQFF

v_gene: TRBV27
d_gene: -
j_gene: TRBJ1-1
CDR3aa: CASSLSGGGEAFF

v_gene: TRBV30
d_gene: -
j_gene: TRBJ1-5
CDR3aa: CAWAVERGQPQHF

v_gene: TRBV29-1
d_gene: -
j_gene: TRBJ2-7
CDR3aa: CSVEDLYEQYF

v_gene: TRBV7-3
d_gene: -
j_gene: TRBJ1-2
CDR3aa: CASSLNPAGGHYGYTF

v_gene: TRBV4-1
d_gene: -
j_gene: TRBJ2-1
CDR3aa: CASSQDLEQFF

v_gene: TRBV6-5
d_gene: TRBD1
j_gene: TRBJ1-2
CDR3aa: CASSPDRGGYGYTF

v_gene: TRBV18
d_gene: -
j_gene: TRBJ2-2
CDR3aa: CASSELAGTGSGELFF

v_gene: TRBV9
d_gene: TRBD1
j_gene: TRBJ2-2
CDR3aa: CASSPRQGALSNTGELFF

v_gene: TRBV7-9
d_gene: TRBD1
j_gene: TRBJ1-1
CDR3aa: CSSSLVVQGQPNTEAFF

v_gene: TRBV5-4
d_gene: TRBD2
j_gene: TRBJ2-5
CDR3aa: CATEGRAGGTQYF

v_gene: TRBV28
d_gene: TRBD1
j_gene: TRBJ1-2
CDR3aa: CASKQGQWYGYTF

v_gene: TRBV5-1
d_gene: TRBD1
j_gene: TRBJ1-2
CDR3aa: CASSLGTGGHGYTF

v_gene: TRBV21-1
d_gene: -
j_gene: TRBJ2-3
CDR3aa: CASSKGLAPDTQYF

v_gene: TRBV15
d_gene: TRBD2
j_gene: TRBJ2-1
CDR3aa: CATSRAKAGGPKQFF

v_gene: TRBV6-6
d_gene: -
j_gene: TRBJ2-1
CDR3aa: CASSPTNSHNEQFF

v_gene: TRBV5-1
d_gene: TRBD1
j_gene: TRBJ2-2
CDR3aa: CASSLGDRETGELFF

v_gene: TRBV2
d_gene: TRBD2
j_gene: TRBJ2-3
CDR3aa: CASSLALAGGSLRDTQYF

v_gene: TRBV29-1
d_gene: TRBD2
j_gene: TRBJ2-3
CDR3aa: CSVAGFTSGRATDTQYF

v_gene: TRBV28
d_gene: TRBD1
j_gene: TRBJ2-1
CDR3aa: CASSPNPGQGFNEQFF

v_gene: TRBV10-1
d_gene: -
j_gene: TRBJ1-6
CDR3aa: CASRRDISSPLHF

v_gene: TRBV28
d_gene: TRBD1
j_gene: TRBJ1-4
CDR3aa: CASMGATGADEKLFF

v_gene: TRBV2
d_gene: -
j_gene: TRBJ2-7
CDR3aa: CASSNREGYEQYF

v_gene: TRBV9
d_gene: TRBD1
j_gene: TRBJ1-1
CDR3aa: CASSADRGQDTEAFF

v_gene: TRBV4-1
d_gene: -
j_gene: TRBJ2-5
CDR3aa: CADRGGIVEEQYF

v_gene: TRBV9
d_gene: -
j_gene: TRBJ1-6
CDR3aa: CASSPGVRGDSPLHF

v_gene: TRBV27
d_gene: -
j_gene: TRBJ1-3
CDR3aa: CASSPRGGNTIYF

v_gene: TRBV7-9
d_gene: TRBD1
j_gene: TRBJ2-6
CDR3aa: CSSSRTGGAGANVLTF

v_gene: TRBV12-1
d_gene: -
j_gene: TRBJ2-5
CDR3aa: CASSPAGEEGQETQYF

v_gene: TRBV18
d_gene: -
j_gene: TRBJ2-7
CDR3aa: CASSPRTTQSIEQYF

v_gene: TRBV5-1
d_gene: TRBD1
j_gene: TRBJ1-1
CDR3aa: CASSTRTGLNTEAFF

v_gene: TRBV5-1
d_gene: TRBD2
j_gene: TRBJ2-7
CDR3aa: CASSLTSGNYEQYF

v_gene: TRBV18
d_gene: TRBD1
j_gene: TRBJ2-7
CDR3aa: CASSPQGTGGSYEQYF

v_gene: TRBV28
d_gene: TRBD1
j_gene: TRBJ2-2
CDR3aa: CASMGRGYGELFF

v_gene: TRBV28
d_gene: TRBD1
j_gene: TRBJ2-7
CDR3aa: CASSSGTGIYEQYF

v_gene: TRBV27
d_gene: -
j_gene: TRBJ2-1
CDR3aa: CASSPLAHSYNEQFF

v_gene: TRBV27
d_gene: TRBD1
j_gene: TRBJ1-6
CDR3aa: CASSLDRVGSPLHF

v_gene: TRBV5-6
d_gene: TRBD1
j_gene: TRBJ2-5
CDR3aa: CASSLSHRGLETQYF

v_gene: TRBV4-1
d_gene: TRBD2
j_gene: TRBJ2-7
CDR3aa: CASSQYPGGPMSYEQYF

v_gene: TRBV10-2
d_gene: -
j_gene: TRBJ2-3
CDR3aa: CASRRTSTDTQYF

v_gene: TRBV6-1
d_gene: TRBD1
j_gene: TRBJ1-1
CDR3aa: CAINLGTGMNEAFF

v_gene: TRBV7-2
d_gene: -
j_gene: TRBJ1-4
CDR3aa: CASSLGGTAEKLFF

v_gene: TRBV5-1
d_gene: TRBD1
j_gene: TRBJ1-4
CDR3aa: CASSLAQDRDIEKLFF

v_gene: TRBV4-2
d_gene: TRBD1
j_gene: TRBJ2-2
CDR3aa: CASSQGQGDTGELFF

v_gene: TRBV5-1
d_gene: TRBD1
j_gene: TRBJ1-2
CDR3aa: CASSLEGQGLWGYGYTF

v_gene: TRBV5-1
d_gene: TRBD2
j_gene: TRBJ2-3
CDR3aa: CASRLAGTTDTQYF